This paragraph reports one T cell receptor beta chain. Losses at the gene ends were 2 bases for V and 1 base for J; bases not matched to a gene: 4. The CDR3 extends over 16 amino acids. Germline lookup yields CDR1 SGDLS and CDR2 YYNGEE. Some clones are missing from TCRdb's copy, which holds only in-frame ones; the method was immunoSEQ multiplex PCR. The sample includes 65,000 to 90,000 clones, 75% to 90% of them seen just once. The entry originates in a study of control samples from healthy donors and cancer patients. Sequencing was carried out using PBMCs. V gene TRBV9 combines with J gene TRBJ2-3, with 10 bases that match TRBD1. The clonotype comes from a woman aged 50 to 60 with colorectal cancer. The CDR3 here is CASSVTGTGGTDTQYF. The CDR3 nucleotides read TGTGCCAGCAGCGTGACCGGGACAGGGGGCACAGATACGCAGTATTTT.